This entry describes one T cell receptor (beta chain). This CDR3 region has 14 residues. J was trimmed by 8 bases and V by 4 bases; bases with no gene match: 6. Germline-derived CDR1 and CDR2 are MGHDK and SYGVNS. This sample was taken from a study of OX40 agonist ivuxolimab in advanced cancers. Sequencing was performed with immunoSEQ multiplex PCR; in TCRdb, only in-frame clones are kept and a portion is missing. Among tens of thousands of clones, about 80% were seen once, and the ten largest hold roughly 3%. V and J are TRBV25-1 and TRBJ1-2; 11 bases match TRBD1. The sequencing used CD4+ or CD8+ T cells sorted from blood, collected in a trial of the OX40 agonist ivuxolimab. The sequence came from an adult with an advanced solid tumor such as melanoma, head and neck, liver or kidney cancer. The CDR3 coding sequence is TGTGCCAGCAGTGCAGGACAGGGGGCTAGGGGCTACACCTTC. This translates into CASSAGQGARGYTF.